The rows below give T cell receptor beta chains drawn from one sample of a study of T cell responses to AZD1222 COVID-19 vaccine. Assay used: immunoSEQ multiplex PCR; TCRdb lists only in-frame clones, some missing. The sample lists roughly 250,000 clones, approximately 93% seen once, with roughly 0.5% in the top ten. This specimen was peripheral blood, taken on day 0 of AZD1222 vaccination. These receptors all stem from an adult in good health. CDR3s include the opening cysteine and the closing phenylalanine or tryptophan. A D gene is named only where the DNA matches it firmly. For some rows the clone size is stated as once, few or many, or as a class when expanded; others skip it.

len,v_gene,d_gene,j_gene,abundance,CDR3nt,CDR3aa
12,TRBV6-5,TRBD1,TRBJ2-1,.,TGTGCCAGCGGCCTGGGACAGGGTGAGCAGTTCTTC,CASGLGQGEQFF
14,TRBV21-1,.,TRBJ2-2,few,TGTGCCAGCACAGGGGGGGGGCACACCGGGGAGCTGTTTTTT,CASTGGGHTGELFF
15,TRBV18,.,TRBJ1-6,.,TGTGCCAGCTCACCACCGGGACAAACGAATTCACCCCTCCACTTT,CASSPPGQTNSPLHF
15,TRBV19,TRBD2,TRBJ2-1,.,TGTGCCACCTCGTGGGCTAGCGGGAGTATGAATGAGCAGTTCTTC,CATSWASGSMNEQFF
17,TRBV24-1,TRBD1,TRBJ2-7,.,TGTGCCACCAGTGATTCTTCTCAGACAGGGGGCTTTGTCAAGCAGTACTTC,CATSDSSQTGGFVKQYF
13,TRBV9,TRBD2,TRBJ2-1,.,TGTGCCAGCGCCGGGACTAGCCACAATGAGCAGTTCTTC,CASAGTSHNEQFF
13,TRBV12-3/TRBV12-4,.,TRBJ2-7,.,TGTGCCAGGACACAGACCGTTACCTACGAGCAGTACTTC,CARTQTVTYEQYF
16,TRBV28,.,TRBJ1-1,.,TGTGCCAGCAGTTTACTCGGGCGAGGGGTGAACACTGAAGCTTTCTTT,CASSLLGRGVNTEAFF
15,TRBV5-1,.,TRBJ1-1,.,TGCGCCAGCAGCCTCGGGGCAGGGTTGAACACTGAAGCTTTCTTT,CASSLGAGLNTEAFF
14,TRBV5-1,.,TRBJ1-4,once,TGCGCCAGCAGCTTGGGGGGTAGGGATGAAAAACTGTTTTTT,CASSLGGRDEKLFF
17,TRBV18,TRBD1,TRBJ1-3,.,TGTGCCAGCTCACCAAGGGTTGGACAGGGGAATGGAAACACCATATATTTT,CASSPRVGQGNGNTIYF
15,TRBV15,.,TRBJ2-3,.,TGTGCCACCAGCAGAGATTTGCGCGGGGCAGATACGCAGTATTTT,CATSRDLRGADTQYF
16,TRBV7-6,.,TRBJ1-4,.,TGTGCCAGCAGCAAGAGAGGCGGGAGTGTTAATGAAAAACTGTTTTTT,CASSKRGGSVNEKLFF
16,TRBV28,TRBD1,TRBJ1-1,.,TGTGCCAGCAGTTTGGGAACCCGACAGGGTGAGACTGAAGCTTTCTTT,CASSLGTRQGETEAFF
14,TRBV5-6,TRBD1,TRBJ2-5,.,TGTGCCAGCAGCCAGGGGACAGGGGGAGAGACCCAGTACTTC,CASSQGTGGETQYF
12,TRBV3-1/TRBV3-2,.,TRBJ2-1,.,TGTGCCAGCAGCCGGGGGGTCAATGAGCAGTTCTTC,CASSRGVNEQFF
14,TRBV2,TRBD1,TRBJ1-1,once,TGTGCCAGCAGTTTTACAGGGGGCCAGACTGAAGCTTTCTTT,CASSFTGGQTEAFF
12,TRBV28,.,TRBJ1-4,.,TGTGCCAGCACCGGGACTAATGAAAAACTGTTTTTT,CASTGTNEKLFF
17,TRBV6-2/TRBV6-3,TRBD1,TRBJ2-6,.,TGTGCCAGCAGCACCGGGACAGGGTTCTCTGGGGCCAACGTCCTGACTTTC,CASSTGTGFSGANVLTF
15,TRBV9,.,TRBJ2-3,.,TGTGCCAGCAGCGTAGATGTGGGGGGCACAGATACGCAGTATTTT,CASSVDVGGTDTQYF
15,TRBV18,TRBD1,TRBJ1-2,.,TGTGCCAGCTCACCCGTGACAGGGACCAACTATGGCTACACCTTC,CASSPVTGTNYGYTF
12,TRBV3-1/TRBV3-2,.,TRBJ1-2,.,TGTGCCAGCAGCCAAGGGGGCGGTGGCTACACCTTC,CASSQGGGGYTF
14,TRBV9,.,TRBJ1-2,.,TGTGCCAGCAGCGCCTCCAGGGGCGAGGCTGGCTACACCTTC,CASSASRGEAGYTF
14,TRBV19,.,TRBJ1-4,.,TGTGCCAGTAGTCCAGGAGGTCCCTGGGAAAAACTGTTTTTT,CASSPGGPWEKLFF
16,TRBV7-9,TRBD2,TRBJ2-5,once,TGTGCCAGCAGCTTAGGGGATAGCGGGAGAGGAGAGACCCAGTACTTC,CASSLGDSGRGETQYF
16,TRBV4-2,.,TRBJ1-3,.,TGTGCCAGCAGCCGAGCCGTCGGAGGCTCTGGAAACACCATATATTTT,CASSRAVGGSGNTIYF
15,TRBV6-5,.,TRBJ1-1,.,TGTGCCAGCAGTTACGGAGTGGGGGGCAGGACTGAAGCTTTCTTT,CASSYGVGGRTEAFF
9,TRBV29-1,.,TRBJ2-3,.,TGCAGCGTTGGTGATACGCAGTATTTT,CSVGDTQYF
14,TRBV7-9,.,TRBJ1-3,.,TGTGCCAGCAGCTTGCAGGGTCACGGAAACACCATATATTTT,CASSLQGHGNTIYF
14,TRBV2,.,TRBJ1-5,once,TGTGCCAGCAGTGAAGCGCCAACCCTGATGGCCCAGCATTTT,CASSEAPTLMAQHF
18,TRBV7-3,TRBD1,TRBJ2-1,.,TGTGCCAGCAGCTTAGAGGTGACAGGGCCCCTTTCCTACAATGAGCAGTTCTTC,CASSLEVTGPLSYNEQFF
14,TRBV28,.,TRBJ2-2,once,TGTGCCAGCAGTTGGACAGTTAACACCGGGGAGCTGTTTTTT,CASSWTVNTGELFF
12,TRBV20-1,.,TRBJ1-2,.,TGCAGTGCTAGTACAGCAAACTATGGCTACACCTTC,CSASTANYGYTF
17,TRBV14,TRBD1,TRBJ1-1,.,TGTGCCAGCAGCCCTAGGTGGACAGGGGCTGTTGGCACTGAAGCTTTCTTT,CASSPRWTGAVGTEAFF
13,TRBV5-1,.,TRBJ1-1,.,TGCGCCAGCGCCAAATGGGCAAACACTGAAGCTTTCTTT,CASAKWANTEAFF
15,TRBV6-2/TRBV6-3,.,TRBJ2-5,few,TGTGCCAGCAGTTACTCGGGGGGGCTCGGAGAGACCCAGTACTTC,CASSYSGGLGETQYF
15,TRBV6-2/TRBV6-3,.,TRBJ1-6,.,TGTGCCAGCAGCTCTCTCCAGGGATATAATTCACCCCTCCACTTT,CASSSLQGYNSPLHF
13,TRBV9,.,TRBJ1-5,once,TGTGCCAGCAGCGTTCGGGAGGGACAGCCCCAGCATTTT,CASSVREGQPQHF
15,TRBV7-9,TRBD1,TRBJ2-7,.,TGTGCCAGCAGCTCGGACAGGGCGAGCTCCTACGAGCAGTACTTC,CASSSDRASSYEQYF
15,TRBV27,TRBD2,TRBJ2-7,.,TGTGCCAGCAGTTTACGGGGGGGGATGGTCTACGAGCAGTACTTC,CASSLRGGMVYEQYF
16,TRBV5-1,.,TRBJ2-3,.,TGCGCCAGCAGTGGCGGCGCGGGACGTGATACAGATACGCAGTATTTT,CASSGGAGRDTDTQYF
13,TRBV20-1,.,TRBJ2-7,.,TGCAGTGCTAGTTATGGGACGGCCTACGAGCAGTACTTC,CSASYGTAYEQYF
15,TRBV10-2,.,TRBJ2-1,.,TGCGCCAGCAGTGAGTTTGGACTAGGGGGGCCTGAGCAGTTCTTC,CASSEFGLGGPEQFF
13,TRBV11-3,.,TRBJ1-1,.,TGTGCCAGCAGCTTCCTTGAGGAGTCTGAAGCTTTCTTT,CASSFLEESEAFF
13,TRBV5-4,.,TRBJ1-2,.,TGTGCCAGCAGCGTGGACTACTTGGGTGGCTACACCTTC,CASSVDYLGGYTF
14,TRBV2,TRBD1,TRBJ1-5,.,TGTGCCAGCAGCCCCGACAGGGGAGAACAGCCCCAGCATTTT,CASSPDRGEQPQHF
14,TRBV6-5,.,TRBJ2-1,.,TGTGCCAGCAGTTACTCGAATCCCCCAAATGAGCAGTTCTTC,CASSYSNPPNEQFF
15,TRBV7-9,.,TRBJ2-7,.,TGTGCCAGCAGCTTAGGGCAGGGGCTCTCCTACGAGCAGTACTTC,CASSLGQGLSYEQYF
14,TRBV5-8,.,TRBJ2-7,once,TGTGCCAGCAGCTTAAATGCGGCCTCCTACGAGCAGTACTTC,CASSLNAASYEQYF
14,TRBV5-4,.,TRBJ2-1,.,TGTGCCAGCCATAGCGGAGGGCCCTACAATGAGCAGTTCTTC,CASHSGGPYNEQFF
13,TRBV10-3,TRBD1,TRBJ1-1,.,TGTGCCATCGCTAGACAGGGACCGCCTGAAGCTTTCTTT,CAIARQGPPEAFF
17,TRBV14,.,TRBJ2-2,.,TGTGCCAGCAGCCAGTCCCTTCTGGGGCTTAACACCGGGGAGCTGTTTTTT,CASSQSLLGLNTGELFF
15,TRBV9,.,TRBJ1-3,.,TGTGCCAGCAGCCCCGGGCCAGCCTCTGGAAACACCATATATTTT,CASSPGPASGNTIYF
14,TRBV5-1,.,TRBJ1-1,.,TGCGCCAGCAGCGTACAGGGTTTGAACACTGAAGCTTTCTTT,CASSVQGLNTEAFF
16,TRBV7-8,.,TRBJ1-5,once,TGTGCCAGCAGCTCCCGAGGGGCAGTTAACAATCAGCCCCAGCATTTT,CASSSRGAVNNQPQHF